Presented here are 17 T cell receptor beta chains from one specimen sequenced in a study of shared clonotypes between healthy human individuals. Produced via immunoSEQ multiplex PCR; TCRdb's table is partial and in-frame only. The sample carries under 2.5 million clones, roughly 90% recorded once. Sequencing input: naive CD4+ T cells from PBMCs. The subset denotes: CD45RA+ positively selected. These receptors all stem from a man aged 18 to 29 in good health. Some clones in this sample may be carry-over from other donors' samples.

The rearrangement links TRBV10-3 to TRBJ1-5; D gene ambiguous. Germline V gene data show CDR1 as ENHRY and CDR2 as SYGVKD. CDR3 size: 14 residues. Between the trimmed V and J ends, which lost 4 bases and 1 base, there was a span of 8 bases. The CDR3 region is CAISGTASNQPQHF. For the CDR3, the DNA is TGTGCCATCAGTGGAACGGCGAGCAATCAGCCCCAGCATTTT.

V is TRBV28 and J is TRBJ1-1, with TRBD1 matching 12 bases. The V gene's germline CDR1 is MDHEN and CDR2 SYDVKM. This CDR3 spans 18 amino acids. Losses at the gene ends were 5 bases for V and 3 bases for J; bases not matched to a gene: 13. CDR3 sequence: CASSPNPSGQGAYTEAFF. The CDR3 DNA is TGTGCCAGCAGTCCAAACCCCTCGGGACAGGGGGCGTACACTGAAGCTTTCTTT.

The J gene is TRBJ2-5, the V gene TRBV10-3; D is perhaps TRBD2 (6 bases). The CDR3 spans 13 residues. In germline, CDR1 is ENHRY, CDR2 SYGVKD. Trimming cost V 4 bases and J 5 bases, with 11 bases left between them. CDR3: CAISGTTGETQYF. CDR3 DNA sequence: TGTGCCATCAGTGGGACTACCGGGGAGACCCAGTACTTC.

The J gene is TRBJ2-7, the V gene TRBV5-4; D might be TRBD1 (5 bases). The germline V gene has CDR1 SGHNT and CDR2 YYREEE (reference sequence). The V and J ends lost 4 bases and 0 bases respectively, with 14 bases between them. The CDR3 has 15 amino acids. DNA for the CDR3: TGTGCCAGCAGCCTCCCCACAGGTACCTCCTACGAGCAGTACTTC. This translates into CASSLPTGTSYEQYF.

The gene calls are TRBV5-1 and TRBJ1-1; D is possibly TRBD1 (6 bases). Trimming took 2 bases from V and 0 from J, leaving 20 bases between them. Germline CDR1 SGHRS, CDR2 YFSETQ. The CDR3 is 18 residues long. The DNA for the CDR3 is TGCGCCAGCAGCTTAGGGGGGCCCCGGGGCCAGCTGAACACTGAAGCTTTCTTT. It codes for CASSLGGPRGQLNTEAFF.

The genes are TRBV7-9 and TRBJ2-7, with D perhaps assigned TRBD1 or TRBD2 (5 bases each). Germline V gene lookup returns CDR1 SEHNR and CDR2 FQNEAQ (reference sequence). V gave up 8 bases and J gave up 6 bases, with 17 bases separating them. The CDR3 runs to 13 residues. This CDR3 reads CASVSKGTLEQYF. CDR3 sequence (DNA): TGTGCCAGCGTTTCAAAGGGGACCCTCGAGCAGTACTTC.

The CDR3 loop reads CASSLSDRGSLIRSYEQYF. The CDR3 DNA reads TGCGCCAGCAGCTTGTCGGACAGGGGCAGTCTCATCAGGTCCTACGAGCAGTACTTC. J is TRBJ2-7 and V is TRBV5-1; 9 nucleotides align to TRBD1. From germline, CDR1 is SGHRS and CDR2 YFSETQ. The CDR3 covers 19 residues. Germline trimming cut 1 base from V and 1 base from J; bases unmatched to any gene: 15.

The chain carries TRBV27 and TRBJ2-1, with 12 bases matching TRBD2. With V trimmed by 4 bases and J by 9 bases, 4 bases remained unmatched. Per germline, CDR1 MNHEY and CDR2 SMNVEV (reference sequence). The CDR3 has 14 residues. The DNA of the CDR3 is TGTGCCAGCAGTTCCCTGACTAGCGGGGGTGAGCAGTTCTTC. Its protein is CASSSLTSGGEQFF.

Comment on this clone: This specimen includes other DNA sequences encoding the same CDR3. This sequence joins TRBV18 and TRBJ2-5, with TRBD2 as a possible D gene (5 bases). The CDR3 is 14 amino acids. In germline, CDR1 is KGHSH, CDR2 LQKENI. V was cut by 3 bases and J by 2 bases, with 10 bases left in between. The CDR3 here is CASSPGLGQETQYF. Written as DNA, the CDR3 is TGTGCCAGCTCACCCGGACTGGGACAAGAGACCCAGTACTTC.

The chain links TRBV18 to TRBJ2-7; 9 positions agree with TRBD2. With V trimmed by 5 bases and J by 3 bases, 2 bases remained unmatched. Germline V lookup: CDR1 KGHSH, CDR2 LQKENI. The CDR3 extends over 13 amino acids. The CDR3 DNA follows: TGTGCCAGCTCAACGACTAGCGGCTACGAGCAGTACTTC. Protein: CASSTTSGYEQYF.

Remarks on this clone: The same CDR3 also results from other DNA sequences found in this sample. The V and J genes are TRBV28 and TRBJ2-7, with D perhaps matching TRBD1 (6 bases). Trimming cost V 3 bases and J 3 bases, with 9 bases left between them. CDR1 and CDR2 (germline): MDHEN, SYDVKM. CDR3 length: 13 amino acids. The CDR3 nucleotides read TGTGCCAGCAGTTTTGGGGGCGTCTACGAGCAGTACTTC. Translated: CASSFGGVYEQYF.

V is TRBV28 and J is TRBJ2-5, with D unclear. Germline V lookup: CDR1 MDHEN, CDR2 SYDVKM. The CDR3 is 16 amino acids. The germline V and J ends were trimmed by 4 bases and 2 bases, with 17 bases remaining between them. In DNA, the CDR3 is TGTGCCAGCAGTTCCCCTGGAGATCCCCCACAAGAGACCCAGTACTTC. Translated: CASSSPGDPPQETQYF.

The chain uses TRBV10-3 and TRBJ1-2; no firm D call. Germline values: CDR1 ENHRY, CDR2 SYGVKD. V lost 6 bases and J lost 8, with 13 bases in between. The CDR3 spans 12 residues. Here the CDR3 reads CAIREDTFGYTF. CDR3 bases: TGTGCCATCAGGGAAGACACATTCGGCTACACCTTC.

The CDR3 is CASSVVGSRGEQYF. Written as DNA, the CDR3 is TGTGCCAGCAGCGTAGTAGGAAGTCGAGGTGAGCAGTACTTC. The V and J genes are TRBV9 and TRBJ2-7; D remains unclear. The germline V gene encodes CDR1 SGDLS and CDR2 YYNGEE. CDR3 size: 14 residues. With 0 bases removed from V and 7 bases from J, the gap between germline ends came to 14 bases. Looking up the rest from reference TRBV9 and TRBJ2-7 gives the full variable domain: DSGVTQTPKHLITATGQRVTLRCSPRSGDLSVYWYQQSLDQGLQFLIQYYNGEERAKGNILERFSAQQFPDLHSELNLSSLELGDSALYFCASSVVGSRGEQYFGPGTRLTVT.

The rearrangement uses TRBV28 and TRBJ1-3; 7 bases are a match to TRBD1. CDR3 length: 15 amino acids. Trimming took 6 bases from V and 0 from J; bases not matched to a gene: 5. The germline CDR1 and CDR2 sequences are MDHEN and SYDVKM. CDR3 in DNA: TGTGCCAGCAGGAGAAGGGACAGCTCTGGAAACACCATATATTTT. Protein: CASRRRDSSGNTIYF.

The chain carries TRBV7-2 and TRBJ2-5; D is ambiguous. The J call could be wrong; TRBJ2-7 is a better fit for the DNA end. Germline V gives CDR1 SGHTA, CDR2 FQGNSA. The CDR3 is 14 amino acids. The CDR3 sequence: CASKVSSLTYEQYF. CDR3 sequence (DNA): TGTGCCAGCAAGGTTAGCAGTCTTACCTACGAGCAGTACTTC.

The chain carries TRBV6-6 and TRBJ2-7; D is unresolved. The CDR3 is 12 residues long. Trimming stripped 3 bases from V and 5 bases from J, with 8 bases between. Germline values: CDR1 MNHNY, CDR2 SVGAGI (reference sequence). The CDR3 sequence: CASSYYSDEQYF. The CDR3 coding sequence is TGTGCCAGCAGTTATTATTCTGACGAGCAGTACTTC.